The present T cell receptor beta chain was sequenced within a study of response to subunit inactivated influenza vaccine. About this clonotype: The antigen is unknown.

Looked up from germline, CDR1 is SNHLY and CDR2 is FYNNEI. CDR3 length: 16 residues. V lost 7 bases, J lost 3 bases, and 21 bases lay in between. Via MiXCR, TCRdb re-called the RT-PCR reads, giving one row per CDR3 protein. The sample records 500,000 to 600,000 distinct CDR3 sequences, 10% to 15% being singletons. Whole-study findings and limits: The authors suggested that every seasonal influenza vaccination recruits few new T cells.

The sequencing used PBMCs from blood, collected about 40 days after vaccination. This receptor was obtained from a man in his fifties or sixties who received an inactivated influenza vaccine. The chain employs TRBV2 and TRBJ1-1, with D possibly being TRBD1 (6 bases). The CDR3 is CASIEGSPGAYTEAFF. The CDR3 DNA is TGTGCCAGCATTGAGGGGTCTCCAGGGGCATACACTGAAGCTTTCTTT. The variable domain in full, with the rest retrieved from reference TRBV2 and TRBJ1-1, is EPEVTQTPSHQVTQMGQEVILRCVPISNHLYFYWYRQILGQKVEFLVSFYNNEISEKSEIFDDQFSVERPDGSNFTLKIRSTKLEDSAMYFCASIEGSPGAYTEAFFGQGTRLTVV.